The 27 T cell receptor beta chains below were found in one sample sequenced in a study of T cell responses to AZD1222 COVID-19 vaccine. Only in-frame clones appear in the TCRdb table, and some are missing; sequencing was by immunoSEQ multiplex PCR. The sample holds roughly 150,000 clones, around four fifths seen once. The source material was peripheral blood, sampled on day 0 of AZD1222 vaccination. These receptors all come from an adult in good health.

The chain recombines TRBV12-3 or TRBV12-4 with TRBJ2-7; 7 nucleotides line up with TRBD1. Trimming removed 6 bases from V and 9 bases from J; junction bases left unmatched: 11. The CDR3 has 13 amino acids. The CDR3 protein is CASRRTGLFRQYF. DNA for the CDR3: TGTGCCAGCAGACGGACAGGTCTCTTCAGGCAGTACTTC.

This chain uses TRBV24-1 with TRBJ2-2; D unclear. The germline CDR1 and CDR2 sequences are KGHDR and SFDVKD. The CDR3 is 12 residues long. The ends were cut back, 9 bases at V and 3 bases at J, with 7 bases in the middle. The CDR3 sequence is CATLSDTGELFF. The DNA of the CDR3 is TGTGCCACCCTCTCAGACACCGGGGAGCTGTTTTTT.

The V call is TRBV18, the J call TRBJ1-2, with D perhaps matching TRBD1 (5 bases). From germline, CDR1 is KGHSH and CDR2 LQKENI. V lost 1 base to trimming and J lost 7 bases, with 7 bases between them. The length of the CDR3 is 12 residues. CDR3 nucleotides: TGTGCCAGCTCACCACGGGGCGGTGGCTACACCTTC. Residues: CASSPRGGGYTF.

The table lists this clone with a count of one. This chain uses TRBV3-1 (or the pseudogene TRBV3-2) with TRBJ1-1; D not certain. The CDR3 runs 16 residues. Germline V gene lookup returns CDR1 LGHDT and CDR2 YNNKEL (reference sequence). The V and J ends lost 0 bases and 0 bases respectively, with 11 bases between them. The CDR3 reads CASSQERSTMNTEAFF. Written as DNA, the CDR3 is TGTGCCAGCAGCCAAGAGAGGTCCACTATGAACACTGAAGCTTTCTTT.

The V gene is TRBV29-1, the J gene TRBJ2-2; D perhaps matches TRBD1 (6 bases). The CDR3 has 15 residues. Trimming pared 0 bases from V and 6 bases from J, leaving 14 bases between. CDR1 and CDR2 (germline): SQVTM, ANQGSEA. The CDR3 DNA follows: TGCAGCGTTGAAGATCTGGGGGCGCGGGCCGGGGAGCTGTTTTTT. This gives the protein CSVEDLGARAGELFF.

This chain links TRBV20-1 with TRBJ1-1; D is unclear. The CDR3 has 15 amino acids. The V gene's germline CDR1 is DFQATT and CDR2 SNEGSKA (reference sequence). The V end lost 3 bases, the J end lost 0 bases, and 14 bases lay between the germline ends. The CDR3 region is CSASAHSSLNTEAFF. The CDR3 DNA follows: TGCAGTGCTAGTGCTCACAGTAGCCTGAACACTGAAGCTTTCTTT.

This sequence joins TRBV30 and TRBJ1-5; TRBD1 is a possible D gene (5 bases). The CDR3 length is 18 residues. Trimming took 3 bases from V and 1 from J, leaving 22 bases between them. Germline-derived CDR1 and CDR2 are GTSNPN and SVGIG (reference sequence). Written as DNA, the CDR3 is TGTGCCTGGAGCGACATCGCGGGAGGGGTAGGGAGCAATCAGCCCCAGCATTTT. Its translation: CAWSDIAGGVGSNQPQHF.

This clone was observed a single time. This chain connects TRBV3-1 (or the pseudogene TRBV3-2) to TRBJ1-2, with 8 bases matching TRBD1. The CDR3 totals 17 residues. Germline CDR1 is LGHDT and CDR2 is YNNKEL (reference sequence). The V and J ends lost 4 bases and 3 bases, in that order; junction bases with no gene match: 13. The DNA of the CDR3 is TGTGCCAGCAGCCTCCTCTCCAGGGGGCAGACTCACTATGGCTACACCTTC. Its translation is CASSLLSRGQTHYGYTF.

This rearrangement joins TRBV10-3 to TRBJ1-2, with 11 nucleotides matching TRBD1. Germline V gives CDR1 ENHRY, CDR2 SYGVKD. The V segment lost 6 bases and the J segment 3 bases; nucleotides outside the gene matches: 3. The CDR3 is 14 residues long. The CDR3 region is CAISLGQGDYGYTF. CDR3 nucleotides: TGTGCCATCAGCCTGGGACAGGGGGACTATGGCTACACCTTC.

A remark on this clone: Other DNA variants within this sample encode the same CDR3. The rearrangement joins TRBV7-2 to TRBJ1-5, with 7 bases matching TRBD1. The ends lost 1 base at V and 4 bases at J; junction bases unmatched: 4. This CDR3 contains 15 residues. CDR1 is SGHTA and CDR2 is FQGNSA in the germline V gene. CDR3 in DNA: TGTGCCAGCAGCTTAGGTGGACAGGTAAATCAGCCCCAGCATTTT. This gives the protein CASSLGGQVNQPQHF.

The chain couples TRBV12-3 or TRBV12-4 to TRBJ2-5; no firm D call. The CDR3 has 13 residues. The V end lost 3 bases, the J end lost 2 bases, and 7 bases lay between the germline ends. CDR3 amino acids: CASSLYRQETQYF. The CDR3 bases are TGTGCCAGCAGTTTGTATCGGCAAGAGACCCAGTACTTC.

The chain is built from TRBV2 and TRBJ1-1; TRBD1 aligns across 9 bases. The germline gives CDR1 SNHLY, CDR2 FYNNEI. Unmatched junction bases numbered 15, after V lost 8 bases and J lost 5 bases. The CDR3 is 16 amino acids. The CDR3 sequence: CASPSRSQGAITEAFF. Here the CDR3 DNA reads TGTGCCAGCCCCAGCCGATCACAGGGGGCGATTACTGAAGCTTTCTTT.

This clone was detected a few times. V usage is TRBV18 and J usage is TRBJ1-2, with D unresolved. The CDR3 is made up of 13 amino acids. Trimming removed 0 bases from V and 2 bases from J, with 4 bases in between. Germline assignment: CDR1 KGHSH and CDR2 LQKENI. The CDR3, as DNA: TGTGCCAGCTCACCACCGCTGAACTATGGCTACACCTTC. It codes for CASSPPLNYGYTF.

The chain is built from TRBV5-4 and TRBJ2-1; 9 nucleotides agree with TRBD1. Germline-derived CDR1 and CDR2 are SGHNT and YYREEE (reference sequence). The CDR3 contains 14 residues. With 7 bases clipped from V and 2 bases from J, the junction kept 4 bases outside the gene matches. CDR3 sequence: CASLRQGAYNEQFF. The CDR3, as DNA: TGTGCCAGCTTAAGACAGGGGGCCTACAATGAGCAGTTCTTC.

DNA for the CDR3: TGTGCCAGCAGCCAAGGAGACAGGAAGCAGTATTTT. It codes for CASSQGDRKQYF. The rearrangement uses TRBV3-1 (or the pseudogene TRBV3-2) and TRBJ2-3; D might be TRBD1 (6 bases). In germline, CDR1 is LGHDT, CDR2 YNNKEL (reference sequence). This CDR3 is built from 12 residues. The V end was cut by 1 base, the J end by 11 bases, with 10 bases between.

This clone was seen once. The CDR3 spells CASRGRMNTEAFF. The DNA of the CDR3 is TGTGCCAGCAGGGGAAGAATGAACACTGAAGCTTTCTTT. This chain uses TRBV7-9 with TRBJ1-1; no clear D gene. CDR1 is SEHNR and CDR2 is FQNEAQ in the germline V gene (reference sequence). The CDR3 has 13 amino acids. V lost 6 bases to trimming and J lost 0 bases, with 8 bases between them.

The chain is built from TRBV3-1 (or the pseudogene TRBV3-2) and TRBJ1-4, with D perhaps TRBD1 (5 bases). Trimming took off 8 bases at V and 4 bases at J, with 17 bases between the two ends. The CDR3 spans 15 residues. The germline gives CDR1 LGHDT, CDR2 YNNKEL (reference sequence). CDR3 loop: CASYDSGTVNEKLFF. As DNA, the CDR3 is TGTGCCAGCTACGACTCCGGGACGGTTAATGAAAAACTGTTTTTT.

This clone appeared a few times. The J gene is TRBJ2-7, the V gene TRBV6-1; D gene unclear. Trimming took 3 bases from V and 1 from J, leaving 4 bases between them. The CDR3 is made up of 12 amino acids. Germline CDR1 and CDR2: MNHNS and SASEGT. The CDR3 DNA is TGTGCCAGCAGTGAGACTTCCTACGAGCAGTACTTC. It yields the protein CASSETSYEQYF.

This clone was detected only once. The chain joins TRBV5-1 to TRBJ1-6; D remains unclear. The CDR3 loop spans 14 amino acids. Germline-derived CDR1 and CDR2 are SGHRS and YFSETQ. Trimming shortened V by 3 bases and J by 9 bases, and 13 bases separated the two germline ends. This CDR3 is CASSSERVGSPLHF. In DNA, the CDR3 is TGCGCCAGCAGCTCCGAAAGGGTTGGTTCACCCCTCCACTTT.

This sequence joins TRBV7-9 and TRBJ2-1; 12 positions match TRBD2. Unmatched junction bases numbered 7, after V lost 5 bases and J lost 8 bases. Germline V CDR1 and CDR2: SEHNR, FQNEAQ (reference sequence). CDR3 length: 15 residues. The DNA for the CDR3 is TGTGCCAGCAGCACCCTAGCGGGGGGGCCGTATGAGCAGTTCTTC. It encodes CASSTLAGGPYEQFF.

The J gene is TRBJ1-2, the V gene TRBV28; tentative D call: TRBD1 (6 bases). V was trimmed by 5 bases and J by 4 bases, leaving 14 bases between them. The germline gives CDR1 MDHEN, CDR2 SYDVKM. The CDR3 loop spans 14 amino acids. The CDR3, as DNA: TGTGCCAGCAGTATGATTGGACAGACCTATGGCTACACCTTC. This sequence encodes CASSMIGQTYGYTF.

The chain uses TRBV19 and TRBJ1-2; the match to TRBD1 covers 10 bases. The CDR3 is 14 amino acids. CDR1 is LNHDA, CDR2 SQIVND, per germline (reference sequence). Unmatched junction bases numbered 3, after V lost 3 bases and J lost 5 bases. The CDR3 coding sequence is TGTGCCAGTAGTATCGGGGGACAGGGGTATGGCTACACCTTC. Translated, it gives CASSIGGQGYGYTF.

The rearrangement uses TRBV5-6 and TRBJ2-7; 8 positions agree with TRBD1. Per germline, CDR1 SGHDT and CDR2 YYEEEE. The CDR3 spans 15 residues. The ends lost 4 bases at V and 3 bases at J; junction bases unmatched: 9. The CDR3 loop is CASSPVRTGFYEQYF. For the CDR3, the DNA is TGTGCCAGCAGCCCCGTCCGGACAGGGTTCTACGAGCAGTACTTC. Based on the CDR3 plus reference TRBV5-6 and TRBJ2-7, the full variable domain is DAGVTQSPTHLIKTRGQQVTLRCSPKSGHDTVSWYQQALGQGPQFIFQYYEEEERQRGNFPDRFSGHQFPNYSSELNVNALLLGDSALYLCASSPVRTGFYEQYFGPGTRLTVT.

The CDR3 DNA reads TGTGCCAGAAGCTTGGTGGCGGTAGGAGCCCAGCATTTT. As protein: CARSLVAVGAQHF. The chain joins TRBV5-3 to TRBJ1-5; no firm D call. TRBV5-3 is an open reading frame whose function is uncertain. The germline V and J ends were trimmed by 0 bases and 11 bases, with 12 bases remaining between them. The CDR3 is made up of 13 amino acids.

This chain joins TRBV30 and TRBJ1-3; no clear D. Germline V gene data show CDR1 as GTSNPN and CDR2 as SVGIG (reference sequence). The CDR3 sequence is 15 residues long. Trimming shortened V by 2 bases and J by 2 bases, and 13 bases separated the two germline ends. The CDR3 protein is CAWSQRRATGNTIYF. CDR3 bases: TGTGCCTGGAGTCAACGGAGGGCCACTGGAAACACCATATATTTT.

The V call is TRBV6-5, the J call TRBJ1-3, with D perhaps matching TRBD1 (6 bases). Per germline, CDR1 MNHEY and CDR2 SVGAGI. This CDR3 region has 14 residues. V was cut by 2 bases and J by 8 bases, with 13 bases left in between. The CDR3 DNA reads as TGTGCCAGCAGTTACGGGGGGCTTGGTTACACCATATATTTT. As protein: CASSYGGLGYTIYF.

The chain joins TRBV10-3 to TRBJ1-1, with D hard to call. From germline, CDR1 is ENHRY and CDR2 SYGVKD. The CDR3 spans 14 residues. Deletions cut 0 bases from V and 5 bases from J, with 10 bases between. The CDR3 DNA follows: TGTGCCATCAGTGAGTCGACGGGGTTGACTGAAGCTTTCTTT. This sequence encodes CAISESTGLTEAFF.